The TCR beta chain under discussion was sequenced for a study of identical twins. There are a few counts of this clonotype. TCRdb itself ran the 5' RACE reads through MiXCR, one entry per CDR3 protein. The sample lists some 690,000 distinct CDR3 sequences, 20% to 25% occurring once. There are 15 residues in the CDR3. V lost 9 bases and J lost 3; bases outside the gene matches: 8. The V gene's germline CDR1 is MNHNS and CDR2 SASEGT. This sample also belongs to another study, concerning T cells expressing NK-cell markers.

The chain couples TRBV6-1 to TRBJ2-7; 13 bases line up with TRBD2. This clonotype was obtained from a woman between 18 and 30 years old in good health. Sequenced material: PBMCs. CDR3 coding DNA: TGTGCCAGACGCGGGACTAGCGGGAACCTCTACGAGCAGTACTTC. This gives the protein CARRGTSGNLYEQYF.